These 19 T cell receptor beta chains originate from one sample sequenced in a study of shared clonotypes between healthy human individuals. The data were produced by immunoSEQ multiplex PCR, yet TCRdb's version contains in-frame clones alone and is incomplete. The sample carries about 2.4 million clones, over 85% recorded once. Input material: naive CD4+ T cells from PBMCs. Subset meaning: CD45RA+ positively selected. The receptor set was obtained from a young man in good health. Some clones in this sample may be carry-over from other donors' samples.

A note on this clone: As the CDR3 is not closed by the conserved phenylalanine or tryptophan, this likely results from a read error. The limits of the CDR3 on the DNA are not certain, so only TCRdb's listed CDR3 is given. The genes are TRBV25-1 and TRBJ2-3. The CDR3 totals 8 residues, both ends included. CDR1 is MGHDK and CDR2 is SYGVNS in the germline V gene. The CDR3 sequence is CASSERCL.

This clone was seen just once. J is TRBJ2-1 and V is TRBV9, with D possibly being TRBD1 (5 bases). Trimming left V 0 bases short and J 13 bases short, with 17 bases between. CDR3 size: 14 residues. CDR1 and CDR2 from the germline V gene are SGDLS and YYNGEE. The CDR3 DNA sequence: TGTGCCAGCAGCGTAGGGCAGTGGCAGGGCGAACAGTTCTTC. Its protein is CASSVGQWQGEQFF.

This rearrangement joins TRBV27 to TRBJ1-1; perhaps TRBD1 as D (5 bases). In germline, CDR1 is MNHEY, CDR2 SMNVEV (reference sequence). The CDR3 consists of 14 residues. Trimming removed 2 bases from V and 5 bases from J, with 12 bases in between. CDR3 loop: CASSLRGTGTEAFF. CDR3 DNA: TGTGCCAGCAGTTTACGAGGGACGGGTACTGAAGCTTTCTTT.

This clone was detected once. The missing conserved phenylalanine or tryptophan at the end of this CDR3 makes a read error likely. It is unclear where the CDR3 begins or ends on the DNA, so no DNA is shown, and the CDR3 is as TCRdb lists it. The CDR3 sequence: CASSEAGGQGD. V gene TRBV6-1 combines with J gene TRBJ2-7; TRBD1, the table's D call, was not compared with the DNA. CDR1 MNHNS and CDR2 SASEGT come from the germline V gene. The CDR3 adds up to 11 amino acids, both ends counted.

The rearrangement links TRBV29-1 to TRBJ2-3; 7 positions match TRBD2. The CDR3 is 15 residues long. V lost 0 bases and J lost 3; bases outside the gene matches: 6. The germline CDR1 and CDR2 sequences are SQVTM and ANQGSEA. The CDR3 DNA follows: TGCAGCGTTGAAGATCAGGGACTATCAACAGATACGCAGTATTTT. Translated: CSVEDQGLSTDTQYF.

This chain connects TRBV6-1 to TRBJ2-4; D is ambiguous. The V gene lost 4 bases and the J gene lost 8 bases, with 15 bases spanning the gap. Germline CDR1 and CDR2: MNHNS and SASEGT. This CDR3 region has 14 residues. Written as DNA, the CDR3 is TGTGCCAGCAGTGGTCACTTTGGGGAAGACATTCAGTACTTC. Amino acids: CASSGHFGEDIQYF.

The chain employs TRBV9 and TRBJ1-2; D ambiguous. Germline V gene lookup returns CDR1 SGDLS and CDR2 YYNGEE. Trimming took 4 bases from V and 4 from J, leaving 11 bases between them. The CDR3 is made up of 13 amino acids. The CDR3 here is CASSPSNIYGYTF. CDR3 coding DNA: TGTGCCAGCAGCCCCAGCAATATCTATGGCTACACCTTC.

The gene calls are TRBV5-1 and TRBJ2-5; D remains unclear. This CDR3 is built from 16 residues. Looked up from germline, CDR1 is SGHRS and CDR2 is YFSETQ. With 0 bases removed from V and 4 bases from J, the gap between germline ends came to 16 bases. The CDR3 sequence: CASSLAAVQARETQYF. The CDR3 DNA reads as TGCGCCAGCAGCTTGGCGGCAGTGCAGGCTCGAGAGACCCAGTACTTC.

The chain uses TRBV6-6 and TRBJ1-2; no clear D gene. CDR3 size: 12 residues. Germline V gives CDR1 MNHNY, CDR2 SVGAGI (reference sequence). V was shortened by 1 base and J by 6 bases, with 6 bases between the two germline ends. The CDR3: CASSYLGNGYTF. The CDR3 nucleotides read TGTGCCAGCAGTTACTTGGGGAATGGCTACACCTTC.

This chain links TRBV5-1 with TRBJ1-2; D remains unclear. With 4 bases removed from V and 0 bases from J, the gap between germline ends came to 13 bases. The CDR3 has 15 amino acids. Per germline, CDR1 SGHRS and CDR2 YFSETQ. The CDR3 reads CASSPQSGSNYGYTF. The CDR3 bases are TGCGCCAGCAGCCCCCAGAGCGGTTCTAACTATGGCTACACCTTC.

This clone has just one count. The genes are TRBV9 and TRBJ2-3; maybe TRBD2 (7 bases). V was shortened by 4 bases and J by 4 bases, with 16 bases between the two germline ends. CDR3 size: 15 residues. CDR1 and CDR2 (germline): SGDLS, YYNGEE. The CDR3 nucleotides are TGTGCCAGCAGCCCCCGGGGGCGGGAGTCAGATACGCAGTATTTT. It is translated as CASSPRGRESDTQYF. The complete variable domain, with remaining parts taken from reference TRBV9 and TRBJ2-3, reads DSGVTQTPKHLITATGQRVTLRCSPRSGDLSVYWYQQSLDQGLQFLIQYYNGEERAKGNILERFSAQQFPDLHSELNLSSLELGDSALYFCASSPRGRESDTQYFGPGTRLTVL.

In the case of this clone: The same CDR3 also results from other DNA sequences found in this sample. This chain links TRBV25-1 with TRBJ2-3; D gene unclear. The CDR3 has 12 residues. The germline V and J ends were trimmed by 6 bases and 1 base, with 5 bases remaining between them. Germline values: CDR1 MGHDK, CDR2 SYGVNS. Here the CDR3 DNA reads TGTGCCAGCAGCCCAGGCACAGATACGCAGTATTTT. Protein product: CASSPGTDTQYF. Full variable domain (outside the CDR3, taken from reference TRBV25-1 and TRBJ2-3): EADIYQTPRYLVIGTGKKITLECSQTMGHDKMYWYQQDPGMELHLIHYSYGVNSTEKGDLSSESTVSRIRTEHFPLTLESARPSHTSQYLCASSPGTDTQYFGPGTRLTVL.

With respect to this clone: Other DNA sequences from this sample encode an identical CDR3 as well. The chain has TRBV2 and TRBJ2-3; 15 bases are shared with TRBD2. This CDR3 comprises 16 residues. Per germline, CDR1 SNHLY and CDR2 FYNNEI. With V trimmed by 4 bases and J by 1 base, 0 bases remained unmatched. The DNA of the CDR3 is TGTGCCAGCAGTGGGACTAGCGGGAGGGGCACAGATACGCAGTATTTT. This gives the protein CASSGTSGRGTDTQYF.

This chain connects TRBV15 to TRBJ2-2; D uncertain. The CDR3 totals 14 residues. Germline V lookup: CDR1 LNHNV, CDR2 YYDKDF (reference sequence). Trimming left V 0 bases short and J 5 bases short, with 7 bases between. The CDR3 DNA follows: TGTGCCACCAGCAGAGATGAGGAGACCGGGGAGCTGTTTTTT. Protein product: CATSRDEETGELFF. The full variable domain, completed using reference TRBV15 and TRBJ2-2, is DAMVIQNPRYQVTQFGKPVTLSCSQTLNHNVMYWYQQKSSQAPKLLFHYYDKDFNNEADTPDNFQSRRPNTSFCFLDIRSPGLGDTAMYLCATSRDEETGELFFGEGSRLTVL.

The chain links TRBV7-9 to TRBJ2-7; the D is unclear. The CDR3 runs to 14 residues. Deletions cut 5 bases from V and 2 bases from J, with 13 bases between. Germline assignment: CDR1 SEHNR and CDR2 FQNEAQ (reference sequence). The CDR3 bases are TGTGCCAGCAGCCTTGATGTGTTCGCCTACGAGCAGTACTTC. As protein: CASSLDVFAYEQYF.

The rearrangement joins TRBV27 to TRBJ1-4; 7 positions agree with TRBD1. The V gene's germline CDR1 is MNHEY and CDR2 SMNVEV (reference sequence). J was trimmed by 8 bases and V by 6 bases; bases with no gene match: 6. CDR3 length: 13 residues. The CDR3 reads CASSGTGDEKLFF. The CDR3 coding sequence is TGTGCCAGCAGCGGTACAGGGGACGAAAAACTGTTTTTT. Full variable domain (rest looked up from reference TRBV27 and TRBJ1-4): EAQVTQNPRYLITVTGKKLTVTCSQNMNHEYMSWYRQDPGLGLRQIYYSMNVEVTDKGDVPEGYKVSRKEKRNFPLILESPSPNQTSLYFCASSGTGDEKLFFGSGTQLSVL.

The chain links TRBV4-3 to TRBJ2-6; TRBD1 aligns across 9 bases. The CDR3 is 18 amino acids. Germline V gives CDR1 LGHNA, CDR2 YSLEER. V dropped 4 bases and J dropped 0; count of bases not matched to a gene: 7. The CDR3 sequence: CASSLHGQGSSGANVLTF. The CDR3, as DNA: TGCGCCAGCAGCCTCCACGGACAGGGGAGCTCTGGGGCCAACGTCCTGACTTTC.

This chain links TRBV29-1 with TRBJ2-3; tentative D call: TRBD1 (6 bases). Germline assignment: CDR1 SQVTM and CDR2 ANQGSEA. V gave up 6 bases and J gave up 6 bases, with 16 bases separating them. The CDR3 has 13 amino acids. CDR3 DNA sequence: TGCAGCGTCGCGGACAGCCCAGACGATACGCAGTATTTT. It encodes CSVADSPDDTQYF.

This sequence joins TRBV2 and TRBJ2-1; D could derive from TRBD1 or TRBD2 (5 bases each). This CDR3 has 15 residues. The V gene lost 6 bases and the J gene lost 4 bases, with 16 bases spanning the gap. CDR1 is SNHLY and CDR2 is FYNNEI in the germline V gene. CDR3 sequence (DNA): TGTGCCAGCAGGGCTGGGACGGGAAGTTACAATGAGCAGTTCTTC. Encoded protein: CASRAGTGSYNEQFF.